The 18 T cell receptor beta chains listed next were all sequenced from one sample in a study of ipilimumab plus nivolumab after autologous stem cell transplantation (dated by TCRdb to the early 2020s). Library generation was performed with the immunoSEQ multiplex PCR assay. In its TCRdb copy, this immuneACCESS table keeps in-frame sequences only and misses some clones. Where compared with another copy, unresolved V genes explain less than half of these, and the others have no known cause. For this sample the table gives about 22,000 clones, of which more than 60% were detected only once. Of the sample, about a fifth falls within the top ten clones. Source: PBMCs, taken in a trial of ipilimumab plus nivolumab as post-transplant consolidation. The receptors come from a male donor with diffuse large B-cell lymphoma.

This clone was detected only once. The CDR3 nucleotides are TGCGCCAGCAGCCAAGATACAAGACTGTTACAGGGCACAGATACGCAGTATTTT. Translating gives CASSQDTRLLQGTDTQYF. J is TRBJ2-3 and V is TRBV4-3, with a possible D match to TRBD1 (5 bases). In germline, CDR1 is LGHNA, CDR2 YSLEER. The V gene lost 0 bases and the J gene lost 1 base, with 17 bases spanning the gap. The length of the CDR3 is 18 residues.

The genes are TRBV5-6 and TRBJ2-5; D is unclear. The CDR3 covers 14 residues. The germline V gene has CDR1 SGHDT and CDR2 YYEEEE. V shed 5 bases and J shed 2 bases, with 13 bases lying between them. CDR3 protein: CASSTPAPQETQYF. In DNA form, the CDR3 reads TGTGCCAGCAGTACTCCCGCCCCGCAAGAGACCCAGTACTTC.

This clone was detected a few times. V gene TRBV5-5 combines with J gene TRBJ1-5, with D hard to call. Trimming took 0 bases from V and 0 from J, leaving 10 bases between them. The CDR3 loop spans 16 amino acids. Per the germline V gene, CDR1 is SGHKS and CDR2 is YYEKEE (reference sequence). The CDR3 coding sequence is TGTGCCAGCAGCTTGGTGTCAGACCATAGCAATCAGCCCCAGCATTTT. This codes for CASSLVSDHSNQPQHF.

This clone was observed a single time. The chain joins TRBV5-1 to TRBJ1-5; D ambiguous. Looked up from germline, CDR1 is SGHRS and CDR2 is YFSETQ. V was clipped by 0 bases and J by 0 bases, with 4 bases between them. The CDR3 covers 14 residues. The CDR3 nucleotides read TGCGCCAGCAGCTTGGACTATAGCAATCAGCCCCAGCATTTT. Its protein is CASSLDYSNQPQHF.

The chain carries TRBV2 and TRBJ2-7; no firm D call. The length of the CDR3 is 14 residues. V lost 2 bases and J lost 3, with 11 bases in between. Per the germline V gene, CDR1 is SNHLY and CDR2 is FYNNEI. CDR3 DNA: TGTGCCAGCAGTGAATGGCTGGATGGCTACGAGCAGTACTTC. This translates into CASSEWLDGYEQYF.

The V gene is TRBV29-1, the J gene TRBJ2-3, with D possibly being TRBD2 (5 bases). This CDR3 region has 12 residues. Germline values: CDR1 SQVTM, CDR2 ANQGSEA. Trimming cost V 6 bases and J 4 bases, with 11 bases left between them. CDR3 sequence reads: CSVSGDSDTQYF. In nucleotides, the CDR3 is TGCAGCGTATCCGGGGATTCAGATACGCAGTATTTT.

Written as DNA, the CDR3 is TGTGCCTGGAGGAGGTCCTTTCTAGCGGGGGGTTACAATGAGCAGTTCTTC. It encodes CAWRRSFLAGGYNEQFF. This chain uses TRBV30 with TRBJ2-1; 11 bases are shared with TRBD2. The germline CDR1 and CDR2 sequences are GTSNPN and SVGIG (reference sequence). The CDR3 is 17 residues long. The V and J ends lost 3 bases and 4 bases, in that order; junction bases with no gene match: 11. Using reference TRBV30 and TRBJ2-1 for the parts outside the CDR3, the full variable domain is SQTIHQWPATLVQPVGSPLSLECTVEGTSNPNLYWYRQAAGRGLQLLFYSVGIGQISSEVPQNLSASRPQDRQFILSSKKLLLSDSGFYLCAWRRSFLAGGYNEQFFGPGTRLTVL.

On this clone: Relative to the germline gene, one junction end is altered; a read error may explain this. The chain combines TRBV5-1 with TRBJ1-2; 7 positions agree with TRBD1. This CDR3 region has 14 residues. The V gene's germline CDR1 is SGHRS and CDR2 YFSETQ. The CDR3 here is CASSLGQGLYGHTF. CDR3 nucleotide sequence: TGCGCCAGCAGCTTGGGACAGGGTCTCTATGGCCACACCTTC.

This clone was detected a few times. V and J are TRBV11-2 and TRBJ2-7; D tentatively fits TRBD1 or TRBD2 (5 bases each). The CDR3 consists of 14 residues. The V end lost 5 bases, the J end lost 3 bases, and 14 bases lay between the germline ends. The germline CDR1 and CDR2 sequences are SGHAT and FQNNGV. The CDR3 coding sequence is TGTGCCAGCAGCCCTCCCGGGGCGTACTACGAGCAGTACTTC. Its translation: CASSPPGAYYEQYF.

The chain is built from TRBV28 and TRBJ1-5; no clear D. Trimming stripped 3 bases from V and 4 bases from J, with 19 bases between. This CDR3 contains 17 residues. Germline CDR1 and CDR2: MDHEN and SYDVKM. CDR3 DNA sequence: TGTGCCAGCAGTTTTAGGGCCCGGGAAGAGAGGAATCAGCCCCAGCATTTT. It is translated as CASSFRAREERNQPQHF.

Only a few counts were recorded for this clone. The gene calls are TRBV10-2 and TRBJ1-1; D gene uncertain. The CDR3 runs to 14 residues. Germline CDR1 WSHSY, CDR2 SAAADI. Trimming pared 3 bases from V and 2 bases from J, leaving 10 bases between. For the CDR3, the DNA is TGCGCCAGCAGTGAAGGTCGGGGAAACACTGAAGCTTTCTTT. Translating gives CASSEGRGNTEAFF.

Written as DNA, the CDR3 is TGTGCCAGCAGTGGGGACAGGGTCTATGGCTACACCTTC. It encodes CASSGDRVYGYTF. The J gene is TRBJ1-2, the V gene TRBV2; TRBD1 matches 9 bases. Per germline, CDR1 SNHLY and CDR2 FYNNEI. The trim removed 4 bases at V and 4 bases at J, leaving 1 base unmatched. This CDR3 comprises 13 residues.

The chain has TRBV28 and TRBJ1-2, with D perhaps matching TRBD1 (5 bases). Per the germline V gene, CDR1 is MDHEN and CDR2 is SYDVKM. V was clipped by 2 bases and J by 2 bases, with 6 bases between them. The CDR3 length is 13 residues. CDR3 sequence: CASSLGGNYGYTF. The CDR3 nucleotides are TGTGCCAGCAGTTTAGGGGGGAACTATGGCTACACCTTC.

This clone was observed a single time. The genes are TRBV5-1 and TRBJ2-7, with D maybe TRBD2 (5 bases). In germline, CDR1 is SGHRS, CDR2 YFSETQ. The CDR3 has 13 residues. V was trimmed by 0 bases and J by 7 bases, leaving 11 bases between them. Here the CDR3 reads CASSLEARGEQYF. The DNA for the CDR3 is TGCGCCAGCAGCTTGGAGGCCAGAGGGGAGCAGTACTTC. The full variable domain, rest sourced from reference TRBV5-1 and TRBJ2-7, is KAGVTQTPRYLIKTRGQQVTLSCSPISGHRSVSWYQQTPGQGLQFLFEYFSETQRNKGNFPGRFSGRQFSNSRSEMNVSTLELGDSALYLCASSLEARGEQYFGPGTRLTVT.

The chain couples TRBV6-6 to TRBJ2-7; D is possibly TRBD1 or TRBD2 (6 bases each). Germline values: CDR1 MNHNY, CDR2 SVGAGI (reference sequence). The V end was cut by 5 bases, the J end by 6 bases, with 8 bases between. The CDR3 covers 11 residues. The CDR3 nucleotides read TGTGCCAGCAGTCCGGGGGCCGAGCAGTACTTC. Amino acid sequence: CASSPGAEQYF.

The V and J genes are TRBV9 and TRBJ1-2; tentative D call: TRBD1 (5 bases). Germline-derived CDR1 and CDR2 are SGDLS and YYNGEE. V lost 4 bases, J lost 8 bases, and 12 bases lay in between. The CDR3 covers 12 residues. CDR3 nucleotides: TGTGCCAGCAGCCCGGTGGGGGACGGCTACACCTTC. Protein product: CASSPVGDGYTF.

The gene calls are TRBV5-4 and TRBJ2-7; D might be TRBD1 or TRBD2, each matching 6 bases. Deletions cut 5 bases from V and 3 bases from J, with 18 bases between. Germline V lookup: CDR1 SGHNT, CDR2 YYREEE (reference sequence). CDR3 size: 15 residues. The CDR3 loop reads CASRRWGAGFYEQYF. CDR3 sequence (DNA): TGTGCCAGCAGACGGTGGGGGGCCGGTTTCTACGAGCAGTACTTC.

V is TRBV6-6 and J is TRBJ2-7; possibly TRBD1 for D (5 bases). The V end was cut by 8 bases, the J end by 2 bases, with 10 bases between. Germline V gene data show CDR1 as MNHNY and CDR2 as SVGAGI (reference sequence). The CDR3 sequence is 12 residues long. The CDR3 DNA is TGTGCCAGCGCCGACAGAGCCTACGAGCAGTACTTC. Amino acids: CASADRAYEQYF.